Given below is one T cell receptor (beta chain) in context. Its specificity is not known. These data come from a study of cytomegalovirus exposure and HLA in healthy donors. Broader study findings: TCR beta chain V- and J-gene trimming was linked, in a later analysis, to a missense variant in DCLRE1C.

This CDR3 has 13 amino acids. Germline CDR1 reads SEHNR; CDR2 reads FQNEAQ (reference sequence). V was clipped by 3 bases and J by 2 bases, with 8 bases between them. 13 Jbeta primers and 60 Vbeta primers were used for the PCR. Libraries were prepared by immunoSEQ multiplex PCR; TCRdb keeps only in-frame clonotypes and omits some of them. The sample shows about 150,000 clones, around 79% of them seen only once. The chain carries TRBV7-9 and TRBJ2-7; a weak D match, TRBD2 (5 bases). This receptor was obtained from a human donor in good health. Sequencing was performed on PBMCs. CDR3 sequence: CASSFTEAYEQYF. The CDR3 DNA follows: TGTGCCAGCAGCTTCACGGAGGCCTACGAGCAGTACTTC.